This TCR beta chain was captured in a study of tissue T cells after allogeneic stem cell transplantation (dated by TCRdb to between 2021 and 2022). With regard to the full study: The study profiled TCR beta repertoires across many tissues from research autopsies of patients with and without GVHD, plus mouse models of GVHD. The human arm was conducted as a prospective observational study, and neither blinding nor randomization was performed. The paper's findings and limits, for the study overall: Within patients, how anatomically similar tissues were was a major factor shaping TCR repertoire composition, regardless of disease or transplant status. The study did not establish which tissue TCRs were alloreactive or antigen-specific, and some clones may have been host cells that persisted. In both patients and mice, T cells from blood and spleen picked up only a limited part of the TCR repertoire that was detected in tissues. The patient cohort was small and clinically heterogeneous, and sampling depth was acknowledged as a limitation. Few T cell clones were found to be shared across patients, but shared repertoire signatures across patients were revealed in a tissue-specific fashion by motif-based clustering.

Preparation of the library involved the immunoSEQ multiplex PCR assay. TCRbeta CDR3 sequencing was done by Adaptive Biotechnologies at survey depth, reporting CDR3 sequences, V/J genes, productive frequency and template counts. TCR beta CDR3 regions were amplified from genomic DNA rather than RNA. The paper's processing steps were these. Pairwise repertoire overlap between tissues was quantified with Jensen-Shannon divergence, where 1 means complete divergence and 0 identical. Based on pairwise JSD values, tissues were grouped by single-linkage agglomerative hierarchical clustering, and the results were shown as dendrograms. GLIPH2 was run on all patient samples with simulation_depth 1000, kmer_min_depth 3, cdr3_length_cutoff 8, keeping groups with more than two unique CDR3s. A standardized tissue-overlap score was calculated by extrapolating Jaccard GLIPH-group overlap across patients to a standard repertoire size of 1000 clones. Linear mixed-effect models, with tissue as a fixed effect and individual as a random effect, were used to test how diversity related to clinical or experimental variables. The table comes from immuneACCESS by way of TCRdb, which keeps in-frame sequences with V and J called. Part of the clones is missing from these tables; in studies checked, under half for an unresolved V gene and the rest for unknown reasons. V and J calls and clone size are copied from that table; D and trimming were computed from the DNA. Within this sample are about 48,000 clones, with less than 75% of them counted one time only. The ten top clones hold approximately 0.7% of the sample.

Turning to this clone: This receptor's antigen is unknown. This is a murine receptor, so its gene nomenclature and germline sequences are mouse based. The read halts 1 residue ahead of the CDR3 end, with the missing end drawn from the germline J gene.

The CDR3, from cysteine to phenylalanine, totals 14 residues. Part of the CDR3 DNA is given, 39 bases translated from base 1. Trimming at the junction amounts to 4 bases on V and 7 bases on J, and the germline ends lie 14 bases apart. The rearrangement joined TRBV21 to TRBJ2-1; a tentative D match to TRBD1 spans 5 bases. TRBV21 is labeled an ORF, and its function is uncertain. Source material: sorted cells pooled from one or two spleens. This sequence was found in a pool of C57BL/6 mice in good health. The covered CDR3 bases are TGTGCTAGCAGTCCCCGGGAGGGGTGGGCTGAGCAGTTC. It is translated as CASSPREGWAEQF. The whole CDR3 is CASSPREGWAEQFF.